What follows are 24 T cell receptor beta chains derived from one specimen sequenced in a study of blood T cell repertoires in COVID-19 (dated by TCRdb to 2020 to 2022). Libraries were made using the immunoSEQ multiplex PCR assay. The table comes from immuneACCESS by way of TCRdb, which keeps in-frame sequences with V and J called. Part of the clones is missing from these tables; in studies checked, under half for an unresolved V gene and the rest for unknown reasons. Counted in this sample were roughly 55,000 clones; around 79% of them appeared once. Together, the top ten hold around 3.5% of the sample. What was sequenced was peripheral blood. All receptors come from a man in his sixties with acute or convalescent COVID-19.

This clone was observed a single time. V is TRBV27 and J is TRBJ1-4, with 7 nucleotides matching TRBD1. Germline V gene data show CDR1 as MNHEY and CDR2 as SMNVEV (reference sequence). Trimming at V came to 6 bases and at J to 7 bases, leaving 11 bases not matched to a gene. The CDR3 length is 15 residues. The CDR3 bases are TGTGCCAGCAGCCCCTCGAAGGGGGCTAGTGAAAAACTGTTTTTT. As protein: CASSPSKGASEKLFF.

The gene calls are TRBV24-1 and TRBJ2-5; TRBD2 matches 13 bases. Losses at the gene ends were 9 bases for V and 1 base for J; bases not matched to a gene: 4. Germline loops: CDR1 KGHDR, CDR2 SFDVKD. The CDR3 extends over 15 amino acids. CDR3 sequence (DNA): TGTGCCACCTCAGGGACTAGCGGGGCCCAAGAGACCCAGTACTTC. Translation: CATSGTSGAQETQYF.

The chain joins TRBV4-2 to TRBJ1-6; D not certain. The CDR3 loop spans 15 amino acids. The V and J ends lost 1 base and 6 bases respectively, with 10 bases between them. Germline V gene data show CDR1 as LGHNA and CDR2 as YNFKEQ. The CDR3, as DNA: TGTGCCAGCAGCCAAGGCCCAGGTAGTAATTCACCCCTCCACTTT. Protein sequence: CASSQGPGSNSPLHF.

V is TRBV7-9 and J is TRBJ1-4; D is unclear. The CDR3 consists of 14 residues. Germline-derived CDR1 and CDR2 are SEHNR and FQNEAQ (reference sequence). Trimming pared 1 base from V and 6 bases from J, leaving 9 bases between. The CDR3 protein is CASSLGEVDEKLFF. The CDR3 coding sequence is TGTGCCAGCAGCTTAGGAGAAGTTGATGAAAAACTGTTTTTT.

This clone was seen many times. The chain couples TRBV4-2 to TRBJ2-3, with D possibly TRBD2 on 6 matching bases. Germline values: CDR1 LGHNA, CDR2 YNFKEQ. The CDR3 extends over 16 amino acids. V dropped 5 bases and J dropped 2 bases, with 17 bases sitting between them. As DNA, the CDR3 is TGTGCCAGCAGCTATTCCGGCGGGGTCTCCACAGATACGCAGTATTTT. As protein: CASSYSGGVSTDTQYF.

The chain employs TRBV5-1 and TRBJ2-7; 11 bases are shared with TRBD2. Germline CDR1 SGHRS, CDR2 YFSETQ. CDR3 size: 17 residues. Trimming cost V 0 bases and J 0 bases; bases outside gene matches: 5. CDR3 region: CASSLAASGGLSYEQYF. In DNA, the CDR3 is TGCGCCAGCAGCTTGGCCGCTAGCGGGGGGCTCTCCTACGAGCAGTACTTC.

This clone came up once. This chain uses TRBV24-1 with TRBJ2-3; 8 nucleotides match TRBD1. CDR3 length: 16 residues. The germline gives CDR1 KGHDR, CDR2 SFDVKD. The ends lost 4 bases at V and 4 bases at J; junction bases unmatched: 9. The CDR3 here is CATSDPAGGSADTQYF. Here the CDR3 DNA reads TGTGCCACCAGTGACCCCGCAGGGGGCTCGGCAGATACGCAGTATTTT.

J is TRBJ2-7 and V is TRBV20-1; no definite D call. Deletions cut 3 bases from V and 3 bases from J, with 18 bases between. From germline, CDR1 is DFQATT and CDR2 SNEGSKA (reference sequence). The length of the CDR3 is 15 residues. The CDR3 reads CSASRSPELLYEQYF. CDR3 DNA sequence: TGCAGTGCTAGTCGTAGCCCCGAACTTCTCTACGAGCAGTACTTC.

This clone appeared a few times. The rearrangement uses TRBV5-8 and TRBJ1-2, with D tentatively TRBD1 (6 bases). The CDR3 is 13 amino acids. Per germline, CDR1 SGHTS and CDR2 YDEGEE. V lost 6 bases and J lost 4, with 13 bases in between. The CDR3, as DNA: TGTGCCAGCAATACAGGGACGGGCTATGGCTACACCTTC. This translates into CASNTGTGYGYTF.

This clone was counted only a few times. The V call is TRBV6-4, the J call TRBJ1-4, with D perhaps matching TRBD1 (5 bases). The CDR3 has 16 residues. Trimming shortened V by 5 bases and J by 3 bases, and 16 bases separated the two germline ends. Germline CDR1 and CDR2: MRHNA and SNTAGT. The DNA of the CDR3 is TGTGCCAGCAGTCCAGGGATTAATGAGGCTAATGAAAAACTGTTTTTT. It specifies CASSPGINEANEKLFF.

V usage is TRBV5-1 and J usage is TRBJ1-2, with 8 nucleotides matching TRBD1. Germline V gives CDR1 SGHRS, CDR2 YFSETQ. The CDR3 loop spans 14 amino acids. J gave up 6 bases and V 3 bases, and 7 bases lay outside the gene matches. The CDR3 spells CASSSTGTGDGYTF. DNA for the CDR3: TGCGCCAGCAGCTCGACCGGGACAGGTGATGGCTACACCTTC.

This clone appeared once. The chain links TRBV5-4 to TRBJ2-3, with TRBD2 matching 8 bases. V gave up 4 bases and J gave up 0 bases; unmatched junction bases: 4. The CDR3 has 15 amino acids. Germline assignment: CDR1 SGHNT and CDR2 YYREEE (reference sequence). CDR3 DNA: TGTGCCAGCAGCCCGGGGGGGAGGAGCACAGATACGCAGTATTTT. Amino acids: CASSPGGRSTDTQYF.

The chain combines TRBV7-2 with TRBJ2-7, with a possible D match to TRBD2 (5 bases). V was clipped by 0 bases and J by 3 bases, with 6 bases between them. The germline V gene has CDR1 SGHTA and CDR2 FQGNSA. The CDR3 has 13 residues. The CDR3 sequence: CASSLAAGYEQYF. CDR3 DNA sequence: TGTGCCAGCAGCTTAGCGGCGGGCTACGAGCAGTACTTC.

CDR3 nucleotide sequence: TGTGCCAGCAGCCTTACAGGGAGAGCTCACAATGAGCAGTTCTTC. It is translated as CASSLTGRAHNEQFF. The chain uses TRBV9 and TRBJ2-1, with D possibly TRBD1 on 6 matching bases. The CDR3 is 15 residues long. The germline CDR1 and CDR2 sequences are SGDLS and YYNGEE. Between the trimmed V and J ends, which lost 4 bases and 5 bases, there was a span of 16 bases.

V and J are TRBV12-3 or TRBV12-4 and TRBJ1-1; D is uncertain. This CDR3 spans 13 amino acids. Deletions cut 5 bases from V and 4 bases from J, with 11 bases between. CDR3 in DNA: TGTGCCAGCAGTCGCGGGGTAGGCACTGAAGCTTTCTTT. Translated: CASSRGVGTEAFF.

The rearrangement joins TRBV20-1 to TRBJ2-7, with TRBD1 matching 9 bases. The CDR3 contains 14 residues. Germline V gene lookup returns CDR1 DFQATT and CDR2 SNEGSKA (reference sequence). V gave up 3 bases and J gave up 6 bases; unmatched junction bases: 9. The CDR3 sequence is CSASGDRDRGEQYF. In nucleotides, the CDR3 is TGCAGTGCTAGTGGGGACAGGGACCGGGGCGAGCAGTACTTC.

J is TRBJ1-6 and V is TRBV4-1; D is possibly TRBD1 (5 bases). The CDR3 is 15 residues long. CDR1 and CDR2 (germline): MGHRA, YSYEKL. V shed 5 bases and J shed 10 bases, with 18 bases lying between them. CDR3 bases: TGCGCCAGCAGCATGGGAGGAAGGGGTGAATCACCCCTCCACTTT. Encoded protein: CASSMGGRGESPLHF.

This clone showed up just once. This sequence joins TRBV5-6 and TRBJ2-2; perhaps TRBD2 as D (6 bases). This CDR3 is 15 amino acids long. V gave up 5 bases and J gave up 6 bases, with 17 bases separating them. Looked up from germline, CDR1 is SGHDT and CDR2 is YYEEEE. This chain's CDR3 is CASSYLARGSGELFF. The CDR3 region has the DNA TGTGCCAGCAGTTACCTCGCGCGGGGATCCGGGGAGCTGTTTTTT.

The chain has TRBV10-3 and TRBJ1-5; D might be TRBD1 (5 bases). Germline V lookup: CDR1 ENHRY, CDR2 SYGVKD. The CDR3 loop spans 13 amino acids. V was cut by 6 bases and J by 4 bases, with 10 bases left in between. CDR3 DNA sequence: TGTGCCATCAGGGACAACTATAATCAGCCCCAGCATTTT. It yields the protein CAIRDNYNQPQHF.

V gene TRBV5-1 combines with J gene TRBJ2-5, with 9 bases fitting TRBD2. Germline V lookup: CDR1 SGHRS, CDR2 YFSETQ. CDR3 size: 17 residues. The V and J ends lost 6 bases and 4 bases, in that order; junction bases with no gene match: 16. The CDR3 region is CASNPARGGASGETQYF. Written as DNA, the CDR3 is TGCGCCAGCAACCCAGCACGCGGGGGGGCCTCGGGAGAGACCCAGTACTTC. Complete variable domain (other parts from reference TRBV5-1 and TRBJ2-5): KAGVTQTPRYLIKTRGQQVTLSCSPISGHRSVSWYQQTPGQGLQFLFEYFSETQRNKGNFPGRFSGRQFSNSRSEMNVSTLELGDSALYLCASNPARGGASGETQYFGPGTRLLVL.

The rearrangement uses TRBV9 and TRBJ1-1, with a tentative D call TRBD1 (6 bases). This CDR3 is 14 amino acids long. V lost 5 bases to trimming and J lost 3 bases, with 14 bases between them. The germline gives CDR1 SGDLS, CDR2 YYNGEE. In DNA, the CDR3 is TGTGCCAGCAGTGCCTCGGGACAACACACTGAAGCTTTCTTT. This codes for CASSASGQHTEAFF.

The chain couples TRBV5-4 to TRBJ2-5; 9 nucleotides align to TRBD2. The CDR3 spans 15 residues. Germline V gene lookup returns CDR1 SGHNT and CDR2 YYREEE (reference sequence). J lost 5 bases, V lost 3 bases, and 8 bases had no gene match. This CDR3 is CASSSRLAEEETQYF. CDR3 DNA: TGTGCCAGCAGCTCCCGACTAGCGGAGGAGGAGACCCAGTACTTC. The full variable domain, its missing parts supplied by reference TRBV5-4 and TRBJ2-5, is ETGVTQSPTHLIKTRGQQVTLRCSSQSGHNTVSWYQQALGQGPQFIFQYYREEENGRGNFPPRFSGLQFPNYSSELNVNALELDDSALYLCASSSRLAEEETQYFGPGTRLLVL.

CDR3 sequence reads: CAWSGFGGRAFF. CDR3 bases: TGTGCCTGGAGTGGGTTTGGGGGCCGAGCTTTCTTT. The rearrangement uses TRBV30 and TRBJ1-1; D may be TRBD1 (6 bases). Trimming removed 1 base from V and 10 bases from J, with 13 bases in between. CDR1 and CDR2 from the germline V gene are GTSNPN and SVGIG (reference sequence). There are 12 residues in the CDR3. Drawing the rest from reference TRBV30 and TRBJ1-1, the complete variable domain is SQTIHQWPATLVQPVGSPLSLECTVEGTSNPNLYWYRQAAGRGLQLLFYSVGIGQISSEVPQNLSASRPQDRQFILSSKKLLLSDSGFYLCAWSGFGGRAFFGQGTRLTVV.

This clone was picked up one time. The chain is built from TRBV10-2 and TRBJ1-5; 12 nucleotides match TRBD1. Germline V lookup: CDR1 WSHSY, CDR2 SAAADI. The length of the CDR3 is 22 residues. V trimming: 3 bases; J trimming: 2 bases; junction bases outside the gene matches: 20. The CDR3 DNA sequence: TGCGCCAGCAGTGAAGTTATCACATACCGGGACAGGGGGCTTGTGGGCAATCAGCCCCAGCATTTT. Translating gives CASSEVITYRDRGLVGNQPQHF.